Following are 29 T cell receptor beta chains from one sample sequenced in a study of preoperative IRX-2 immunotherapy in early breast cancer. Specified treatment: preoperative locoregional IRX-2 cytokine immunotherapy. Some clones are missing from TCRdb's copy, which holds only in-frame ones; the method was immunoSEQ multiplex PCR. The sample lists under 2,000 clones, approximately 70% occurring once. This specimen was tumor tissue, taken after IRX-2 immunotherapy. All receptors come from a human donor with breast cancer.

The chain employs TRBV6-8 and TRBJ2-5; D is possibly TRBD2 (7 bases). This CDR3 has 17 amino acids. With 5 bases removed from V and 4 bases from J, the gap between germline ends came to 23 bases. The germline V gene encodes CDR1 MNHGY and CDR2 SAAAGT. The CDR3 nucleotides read TGTGCCAGCAGTGTGCGAGGGGGGGCCCTAGGGAGAGAGACCCAGTACTTC. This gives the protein CASSVRGGALGRETQYF.

CDR3 sequence reads: CASSDGAVATEAFF. For the CDR3, the DNA is TGCGCCAGCAGTGATGGGGCAGTAGCTACTGAAGCTTTCTTT. The J gene is TRBJ1-1, the V gene TRBV10-1, with D possibly being TRBD1 (5 bases). Trimming removed 3 bases from V and 5 bases from J, with 13 bases in between. Germline V CDR1 and CDR2: WNHNN, SYGVQD (reference sequence). The CDR3 has 14 residues.

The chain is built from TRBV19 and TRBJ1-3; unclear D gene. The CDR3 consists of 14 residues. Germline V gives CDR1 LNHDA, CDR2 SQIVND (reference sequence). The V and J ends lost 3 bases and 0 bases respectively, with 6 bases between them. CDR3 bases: TGTGCCAGTAGTATTGTCGTCTCTGGAAACACCATATATTTT. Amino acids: CASSIVVSGNTIYF.

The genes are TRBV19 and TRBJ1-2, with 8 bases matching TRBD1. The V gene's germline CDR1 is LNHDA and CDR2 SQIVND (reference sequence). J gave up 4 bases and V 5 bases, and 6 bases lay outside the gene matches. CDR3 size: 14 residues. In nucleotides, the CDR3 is TGTGCCAGTAGTGAAGGACAGGGCATCTATGGCTACACCTTC. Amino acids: CASSEGQGIYGYTF.

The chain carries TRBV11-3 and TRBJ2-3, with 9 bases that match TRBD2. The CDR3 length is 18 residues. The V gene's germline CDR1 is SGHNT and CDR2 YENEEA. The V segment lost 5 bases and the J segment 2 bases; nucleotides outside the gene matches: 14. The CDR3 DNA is TGTGCCAGCAGCCGCTCGCTAGCGGGGAGCCTTCACACAGATACGCAGTATTTT. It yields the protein CASSRSLAGSLHTDTQYF.

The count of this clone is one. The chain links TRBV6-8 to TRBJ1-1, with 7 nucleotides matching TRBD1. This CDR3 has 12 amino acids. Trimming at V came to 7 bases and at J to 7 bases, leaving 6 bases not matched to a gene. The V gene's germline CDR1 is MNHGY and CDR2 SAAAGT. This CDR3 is CASTWDRREAFF. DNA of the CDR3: TGTGCCAGCACTTGGGACAGACGTGAAGCTTTCTTT.

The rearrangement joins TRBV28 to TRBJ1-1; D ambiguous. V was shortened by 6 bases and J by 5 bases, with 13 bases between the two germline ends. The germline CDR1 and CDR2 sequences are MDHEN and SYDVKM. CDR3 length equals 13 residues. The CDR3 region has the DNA TGTGCCAGCAGCACGCCACCCTGGACTGAAGCTTTCTTT. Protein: CASSTPPWTEAFF.

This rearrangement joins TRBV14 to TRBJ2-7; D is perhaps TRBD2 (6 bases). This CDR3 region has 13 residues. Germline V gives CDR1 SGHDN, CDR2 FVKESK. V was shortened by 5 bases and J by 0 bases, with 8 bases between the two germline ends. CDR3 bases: TGTGCCAGCAGCTACGGGAGCTCCTACGAGCAGTACTTC. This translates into CASSYGSSYEQYF.

The CDR3 loop is CASSFEPGPNQPQHF. The CDR3 nucleotides read TGCGCCAGCAGCTTTGAACCGGGTCCCAATCAGCCCCAGCATTTT. The chain combines TRBV5-1 with TRBJ1-5; no clear D gene. This CDR3 spans 15 amino acids. CDR1 and CDR2 from the germline V gene are SGHRS and YFSETQ. The V end was cut by 2 bases, the J end by 3 bases, with 12 bases between.

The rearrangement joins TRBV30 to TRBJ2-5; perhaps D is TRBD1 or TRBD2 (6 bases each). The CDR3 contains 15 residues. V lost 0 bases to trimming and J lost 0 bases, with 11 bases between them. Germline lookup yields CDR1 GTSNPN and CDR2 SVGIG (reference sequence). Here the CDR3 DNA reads TGTGCCTGGAGTGTATTAGGGGGGTACCAAGAGACCCAGTACTTC. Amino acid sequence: CAWSVLGGYQETQYF.

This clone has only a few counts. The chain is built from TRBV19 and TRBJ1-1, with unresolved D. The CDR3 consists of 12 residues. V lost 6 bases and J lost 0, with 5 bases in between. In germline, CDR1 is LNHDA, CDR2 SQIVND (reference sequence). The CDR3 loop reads CASRDLNTEAFF. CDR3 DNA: TGTGCCAGTAGAGACCTGAACACTGAAGCTTTCTTT. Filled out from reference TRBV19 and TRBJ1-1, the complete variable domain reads DGGITQSPKYLFRKEGQNVTLSCEQNLNHDAMYWYRQDPGQGLRLIYYSQIVNDFQKGDIAEGYSVSREKKESFPLTVTSAQKNPTAFYLCASRDLNTEAFFGQGTRLTVV.

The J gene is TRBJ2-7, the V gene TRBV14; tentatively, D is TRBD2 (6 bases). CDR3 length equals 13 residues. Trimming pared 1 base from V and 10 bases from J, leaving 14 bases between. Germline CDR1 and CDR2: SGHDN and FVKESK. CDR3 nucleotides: TGTGCCAGCAGCCAAGTGGGACTCCAAGCCCAGTACTTC. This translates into CASSQVGLQAQYF.

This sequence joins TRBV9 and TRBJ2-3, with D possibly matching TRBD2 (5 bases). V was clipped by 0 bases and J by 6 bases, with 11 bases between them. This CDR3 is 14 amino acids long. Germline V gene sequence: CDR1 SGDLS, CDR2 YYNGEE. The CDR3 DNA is TGTGCCAGCAGCGTAGGTCAGGAGGTGGATACGCAGTATTTT. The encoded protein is CASSVGQEVDTQYF.

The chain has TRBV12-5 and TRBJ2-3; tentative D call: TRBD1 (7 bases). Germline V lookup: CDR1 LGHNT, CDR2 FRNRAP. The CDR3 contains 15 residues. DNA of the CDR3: TGTGCCAGCACCACCGCAGGGGGGCCGGCAGATACGCAGTATTTT. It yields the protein CASTTAGGPADTQYF.

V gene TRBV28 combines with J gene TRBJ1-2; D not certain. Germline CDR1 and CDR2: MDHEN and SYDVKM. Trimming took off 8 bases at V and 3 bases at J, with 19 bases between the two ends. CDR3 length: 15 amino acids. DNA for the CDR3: TGTGCCAGCGGGTCTGTGGGGAATCGGGACTATGGCTACACCTTC. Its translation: CASGSVGNRDYGYTF.

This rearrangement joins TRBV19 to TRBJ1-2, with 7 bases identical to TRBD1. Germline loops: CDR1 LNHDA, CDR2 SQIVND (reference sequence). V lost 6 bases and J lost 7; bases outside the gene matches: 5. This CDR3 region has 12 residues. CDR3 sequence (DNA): TGTGCCAGTAGACGGACAGGTAGTGGCTACACCTTC. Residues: CASRRTGSGYTF.

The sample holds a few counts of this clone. This CDR3 reads CASSSEAGNTIYF. CDR3 coding DNA: TGTGCCAGCAGTTCAGAGGCTGGAAACACCATATATTTT. The rearrangement links TRBV6-8 to TRBJ1-3; D is unresolved. The V gene lost 4 bases and the J gene lost 2 bases, with 6 bases spanning the gap. This CDR3 is 13 amino acids long. In germline, CDR1 is MNHGY, CDR2 SAAAGT.

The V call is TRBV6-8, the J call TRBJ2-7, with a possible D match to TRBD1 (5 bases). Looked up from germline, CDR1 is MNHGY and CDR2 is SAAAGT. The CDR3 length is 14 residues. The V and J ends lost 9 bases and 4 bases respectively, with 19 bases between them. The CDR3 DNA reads TGTGCCAGTAATCGCGACAGAGCTCGGTACGAGCAGTACTTC. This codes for CASNRDRARYEQYF.

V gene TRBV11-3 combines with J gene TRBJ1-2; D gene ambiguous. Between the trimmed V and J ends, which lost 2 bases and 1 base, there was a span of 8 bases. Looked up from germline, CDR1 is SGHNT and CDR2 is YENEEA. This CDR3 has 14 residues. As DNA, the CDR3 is TGTGCCAGCAGCTTAACCGTAGATAACTATGGCTACACCTTC. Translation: CASSLTVDNYGYTF.

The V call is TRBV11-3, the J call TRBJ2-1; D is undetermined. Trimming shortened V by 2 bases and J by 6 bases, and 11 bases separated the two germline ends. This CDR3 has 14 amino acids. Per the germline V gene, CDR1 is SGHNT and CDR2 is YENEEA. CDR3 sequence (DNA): TGTGCCAGCAGCTTATTGGGTGGGCGCAATGAGCAGTTCTTC. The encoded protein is CASSLLGGRNEQFF.

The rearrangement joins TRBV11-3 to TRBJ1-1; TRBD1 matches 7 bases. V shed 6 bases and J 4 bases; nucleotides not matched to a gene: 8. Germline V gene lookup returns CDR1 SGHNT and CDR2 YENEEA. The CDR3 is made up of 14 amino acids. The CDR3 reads CASRRTGVGTEAFF. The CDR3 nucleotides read TGTGCCAGCAGACGAACAGGGGTGGGCACTGAAGCTTTCTTT.

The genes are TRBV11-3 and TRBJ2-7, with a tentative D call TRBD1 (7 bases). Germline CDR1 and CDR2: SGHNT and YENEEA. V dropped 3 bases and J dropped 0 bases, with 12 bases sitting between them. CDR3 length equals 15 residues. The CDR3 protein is CASSLEGQTSYEQYV. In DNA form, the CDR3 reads TGTGCCAGCAGCTTGGAGGGACAGACCTCCTACGAGCAGTACGTC.

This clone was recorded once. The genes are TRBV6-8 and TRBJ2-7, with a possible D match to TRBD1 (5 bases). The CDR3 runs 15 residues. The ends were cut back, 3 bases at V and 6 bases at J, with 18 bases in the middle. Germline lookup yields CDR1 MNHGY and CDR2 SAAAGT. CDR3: CASSYLGATLGEQYF. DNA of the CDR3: TGTGCCAGCAGTTATTTAGGGGCCACCTTGGGCGAGCAGTACTTC.

The CDR3 reads CASSPPNRGGYNEQFF. The CDR3 bases are TGTGCCAGCTCACCACCGAATCGGGGGGGTTACAATGAGCAGTTCTTC. The J gene is TRBJ2-1, the V gene TRBV18, with TRBD2 identical over 8 bases. The CDR3 spans 16 residues. J gave up 4 bases and V 0 bases, and 5 bases lay outside the gene matches. Per germline, CDR1 KGHSH and CDR2 LQKENI.

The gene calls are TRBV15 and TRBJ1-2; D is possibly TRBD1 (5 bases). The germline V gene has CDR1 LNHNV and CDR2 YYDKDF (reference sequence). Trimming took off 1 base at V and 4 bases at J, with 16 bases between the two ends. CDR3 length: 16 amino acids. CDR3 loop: CATSRGSGSSSYGYTF. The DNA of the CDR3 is TGTGCCACCAGCAGAGGCTCAGGGAGCAGCAGCTATGGCTACACCTTC.

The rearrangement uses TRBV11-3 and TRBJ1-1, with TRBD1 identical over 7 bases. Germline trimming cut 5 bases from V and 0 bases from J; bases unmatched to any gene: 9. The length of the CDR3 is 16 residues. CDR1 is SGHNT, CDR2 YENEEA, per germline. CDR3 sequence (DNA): TGTGCCAGCAGCCCTACCGGGACAGATTTGAACACTGAAGCTTTCTTT. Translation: CASSPTGTDLNTEAFF.

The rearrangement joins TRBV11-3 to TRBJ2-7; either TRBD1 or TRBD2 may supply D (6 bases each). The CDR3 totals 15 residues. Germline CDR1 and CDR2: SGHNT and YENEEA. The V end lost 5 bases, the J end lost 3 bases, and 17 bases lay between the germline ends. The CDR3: CASSRFRGLGYEQYF. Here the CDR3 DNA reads TGTGCCAGCAGCCGGTTCCGGGGGCTTGGCTACGAGCAGTACTTC. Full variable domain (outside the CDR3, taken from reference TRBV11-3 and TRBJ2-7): EAGVVQSPRYKIIEKKQPVAFWCNPISGHNTLYWYLQNLGQGPELLIRYENEEAVDDSQLPKDRFSAERLKGVDSTLKIQPAELGDSAVYLCASSRFRGLGYEQYFGPGTRLTVT.

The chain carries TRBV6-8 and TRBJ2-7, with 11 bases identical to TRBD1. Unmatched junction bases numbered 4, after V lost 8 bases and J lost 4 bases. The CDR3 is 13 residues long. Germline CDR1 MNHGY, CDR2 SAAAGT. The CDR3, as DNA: TGTGCCAGCCGTGGACAGGGGGCGTACGAGCAGTACTTC. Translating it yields CASRGQGAYEQYF.

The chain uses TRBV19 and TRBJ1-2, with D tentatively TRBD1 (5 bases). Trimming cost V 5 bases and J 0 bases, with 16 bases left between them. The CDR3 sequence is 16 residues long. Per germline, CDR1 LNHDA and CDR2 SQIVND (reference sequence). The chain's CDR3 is CASSVGLLEANYGYTF. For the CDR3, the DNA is TGTGCCAGTAGTGTGGGACTCCTTGAAGCTAACTATGGCTACACCTTC.